This is a list of T cell receptor beta chains from one sample in a study of T cell repertoires in cytomegalovirus infection. MiXCR, run by TCRdb on the reads, gives a single entry per CDR3 protein. The data show around 100,000 distinct CDR3 sequences, roughly 31% seen once. Their target antigens are unknown. Specimen: CD8+ T cells from cultured PBMCs, collected from culture after CMV antigen stimulation. The origin of the receptors is a human donor in good health (CMV status not recorded). Some clones in this sample may be carry-over from other donors' samples. Each CDR3 is given with its conserved first and last residue. The order of the fields is V gene, D gene, J gene, clone size, CDR3 DNA, CDR3 protein. A D gene is named only where the DNA matches it firmly. A clone size is listed for some rows: how often the clone was seen (once, few, many), or a class if it is expanded.

V gene: TRBV7-6; D gene: -; J gene: TRBJ1-1; clone size: -; CDR3 DNA: TGTGCCAGCAGCCCCGCCGCGGTTGAAGCTTTCTTT; CDR3 protein: CASSPAAVEAFF
V gene: TRBV5-4; D gene: -; J gene: TRBJ2-5; clone size: few; CDR3 DNA: TGTGCCAGCAGCTTGGAAGGAGAGACCCAGTACTTC; CDR3 protein: CASSLEGETQYF
V gene: TRBV6-6; D gene: -; J gene: TRBJ1-6; clone size: -; CDR3 DNA: TGTGCCAGCAGTTACGGGGGGGGGGCACGTAATTCACCCCTCCACTTT; CDR3 protein: CASSYGGGARNSPLHF
V gene: TRBV7-9; D gene: -; J gene: TRBJ2-5; clone size: -; CDR3 DNA: TGTGCCAGCAGCCCCCCCGGGGCAGGGGAGAGGTACCAAGAGACCCAGTACTTC; CDR3 protein: CASSPPGAGERYQETQYF
V gene: TRBV6-1; D gene: -; J gene: TRBJ2-5; clone size: -; CDR3 DNA: TGTGCCAGCGCTTCCTACCAGGAACAAGAGACCCAGTACTTC; CDR3 protein: CASASYQEQETQYF
V gene: TRBV10-3; D gene: -; J gene: TRBJ2-5; clone size: few; CDR3 DNA: TGTGCCATCAGTGGTAAGGCAGATCAAGAGACCCAGTACTTC; CDR3 protein: CAISGKADQETQYF
V gene: TRBV4-3; D gene: -; J gene: TRBJ2-6; clone size: few; CDR3 DNA: TGCGCCAGCAGCCAAGACCGCCGTGGGGCCAACGTCCTGACTTTC; CDR3 protein: CASSQDRRGANVLTF
V gene: TRBV7-2; D gene: -; J gene: TRBJ1-1; clone size: few; CDR3 DNA: TGTGCCAGCAGCTTAGGAGGGACGGAACACACTGAAGCTTTCTTT; CDR3 protein: CASSLGGTEHTEAFF
V gene: TRBV7-6; D gene: TRBD2; J gene: TRBJ2-5; clone size: -; CDR3 DNA: TGTGCCAGCAGCTTAGGCGGTAGCGGGCAAGAGACCCAGTACTTC; CDR3 protein: CASSLGGSGQETQYF
V gene: TRBV7-6; D gene: -; J gene: TRBJ2-3; clone size: many; CDR3 DNA: TGTGCCAGCAGCTTATCGGGGGCAGGGAACACAGATACGCAGTATTTT; CDR3 protein: CASSLSGAGNTDTQYF
V gene: TRBV5-6; D gene: -; J gene: TRBJ2-3; clone size: few; CDR3 DNA: TGTGCCAGCAGGTTACAGAGCACAGATACGCAGTATTTT; CDR3 protein: CASRLQSTDTQYF
V gene: TRBV7-9; D gene: TRBD1; J gene: TRBJ2-5; clone size: few; CDR3 DNA: TGTGCAACCGAGGGGGCGCAAGAGACCCAGTACTTC; CDR3 protein: CATEGAQETQYF
V gene: TRBV4-3; D gene: TRBD1; J gene: TRBJ2-7; clone size: -; CDR3 DNA: TGCGCCAGCAGCCAAGGCAGGACAGGCTCCTACGAGCAGTACTTC; CDR3 protein: CASSQGRTGSYEQYF
V gene: TRBV5-6; D gene: TRBD2; J gene: TRBJ2-3; clone size: -; CDR3 DNA: TGTGCCAGCAGCATAGGGACTAGCGGGGGGGCCCTCTCAGATACGCAGTATTTT; CDR3 protein: CASSIGTSGGALSDTQYF
V gene: TRBV5-6; D gene: -; J gene: TRBJ1-1; clone size: -; CDR3 DNA: TGTGCCAGCAGCTTGGTTGCAGGGCCGAACACTGAAGCTTTCTTT; CDR3 protein: CASSLVAGPNTEAFF
V gene: TRBV6-2/TRBV6-3; D gene: -; J gene: TRBJ2-4; clone size: few; CDR3 DNA: TGTGCCAGCAGTGATACCCCGACAGACACTGCGGACTTC; CDR3 protein: CASSDTPTDTADF
V gene: TRBV28; D gene: -; J gene: TRBJ2-3; clone size: few; CDR3 DNA: TGTGCCAGCAGTGGGGTATTTTCTCCAAACTCGACAACGCAGTATTTT; CDR3 protein: CASSGVFSPNSTTQYF
V gene: TRBV19; D gene: TRBD2; J gene: TRBJ2-1; clone size: few; CDR3 DNA: TGTGCCAGTAGTAATGTGGGACTAGCGGGTTACAATGAGCAGTTCTTC; CDR3 protein: CASSNVGLAGYNEQFF
V gene: TRBV7-8; D gene: -; J gene: TRBJ1-1; clone size: many; CDR3 DNA: TGTGCCAGCAGCTCCGGACCGAACACTGAAGCTTTCTTT; CDR3 protein: CASSSGPNTEAFF
V gene: TRBV25-1; D gene: -; J gene: TRBJ1-6; clone size: -; CDR3 DNA: TGTGCCAGCTCGTTTCAGGGGATCAGCTCACCCCTCCACTTT; CDR3 protein: CASSFQGISSPLHF
V gene: TRBV12-5; D gene: -; J gene: TRBJ1-4; clone size: -; CDR3 DNA: TGTGCTAGTGGTTTAGGGGACAAAACTAATGAAAAACTGTTTTTT; CDR3 protein: CASGLGDKTNEKLFF
V gene: TRBV12-3/TRBV12-4; D gene: TRBD1; J gene: TRBJ1-2; clone size: few; CDR3 DNA: TGTGCCAGCAGTTTAGGCGCAGGGGGCGTGTATGGCTACACCTTC; CDR3 protein: CASSLGAGGVYGYTF
V gene: TRBV7-2; D gene: TRBD2; J gene: TRBJ2-7; clone size: -; CDR3 DNA: TGTGCCAGCAGCTTAACCGGCGGGGGGGACGAGCAGTACTTC; CDR3 protein: CASSLTGGGDEQYF
V gene: TRBV6-1; D gene: TRBD1; J gene: TRBJ2-1; clone size: -; CDR3 DNA: TGTGCCAGCCCCGGGACAGGGAGGTTGGATGAGCAGTTCTTC; CDR3 protein: CASPGTGRLDEQFF
V gene: TRBV4-1; D gene: -; J gene: TRBJ1-2; clone size: -; CDR3 DNA: TGCGCCAGCAGCCAAGGGGGAATTTACTATGGCTACACCTTC; CDR3 protein: CASSQGGIYYGYTF